Listed below are T cell receptor beta chains from one sample, sequenced in a study of cytomegalovirus exposure and HLA in healthy donors. The protocol was immunoSEQ multiplex PCR, while the TCRdb copy is restricted to in-frame clones and leaves out a portion. The sample consists of hundreds of thousands of clones, about 90% of them appearing once. Material for sequencing was PBMCs. These receptors were collected from a woman in her twenties or thirties in good health and CMV-seropositive. CDR3s include the opening cysteine and the closing phenylalanine or tryptophan. The order of the fields is V gene, clone size, D gene, J gene, CDR3 DNA, CDR3 protein. A D gene is named only where the DNA matches it firmly. The size of a clone is reported for some rows only, either as once, few or many, or as a class for expanded clones.

V: TRBV13; size: -; D: -; J: TRBJ2-7; DNA: TGTGCCAGCAGCTTAAGGCAGGGTGGCCTCGAGCAGTACTTC; CDR3: CASSLRQGGLEQYF
V: TRBV5-1; size: -; D: -; J: TRBJ2-1; DNA: TGCGCCAGCAGCTTGGACCGGGAGGCTTCGGGGGGCACCTACAATGAGCAGTTCTTC; CDR3: CASSLDREASGGTYNEQFF
V: TRBV5-1; size: -; D: -; J: TRBJ1-4; DNA: TGCGCCAGCAGCTTGAATGTCGGGGGGAATGAAAAACTGTTTTTT; CDR3: CASSLNVGGNEKLFF
V: TRBV6-4; size: -; D: -; J: TRBJ2-1; DNA: TGTGCCAGCAGTGACCGGACTAACAATGAGCAGTTCTTC; CDR3: CASSDRTNNEQFF
V: TRBV2; size: -; D: -; J: TRBJ1-3; DNA: TGTGCCAGCAGTGAAGGAGAGGGAAACTCTGGAAACACCATATATTTT; CDR3: CASSEGEGNSGNTIYF
V: TRBV21-1; size: -; D: -; J: TRBJ2-7; DNA: TGTGCCAGCAGCAAAGATACCCTGGGGGCCTACTACGAGCAGTACTTC; CDR3: CASSKDTLGAYYEQYF
V: TRBV9; size: -; D: TRBD2; J: TRBJ2-2; DNA: TGTGCCAGCAGCGTAAGGGCTAGCGGGAATGGGGAGCTGTTTTTT; CDR3: CASSVRASGNGELFF
V: TRBV5-6; size: -; D: TRBD1; J: TRBJ1-1; DNA: TGTGCCAGCAGCCCCAGGGACAGCACTGAAGCTTTCTTT; CDR3: CASSPRDSTEAFF
V: TRBV2; size: -; D: -; J: TRBJ2-1; DNA: TGTGCCAGCAGTTCCCGTAGTTACTCCTACAATGAGCAGTTCTTC; CDR3: CASSSRSYSYNEQFF
V: TRBV5-1; size: -; D: -; J: TRBJ2-3; DNA: TGCGCCAGCAGCTTGGATCCCCTCCCCACAGATACGCAGTATTTT; CDR3: CASSLDPLPTDTQYF
V: TRBV6-5; size: few; D: -; J: TRBJ1-2; DNA: TGTGCCACCTCGAGAAGGACTTATGGCTACACCTTC; CDR3: CATSRRTYGYTF
V: TRBV28; size: -; D: -; J: TRBJ1-3; DNA: TGTGCCAGCAGTTTACGGGGGGCTGGAAACACCATATATTTT; CDR3: CASSLRGAGNTIYF
V: TRBV28; size: once; D: -; J: TRBJ2-7; DNA: TGTGCCAGCAGTTTAATTATCTCAGGGATCGAGCAGTACTTC; CDR3: CASSLIISGIEQYF
V: TRBV4-1; size: -; D: TRBD1; J: TRBJ2-6; DNA: TGCGCCAGCAGCCAAGTTCCACCGGGACAGGGGGCGTCGGGGGCCAACGTCCTGACTTTC; CDR3: CASSQVPPGQGASGANVLTF
V: TRBV15; size: once; D: -; J: TRBJ2-1; DNA: TGTGCCACCAGCAGAGCACTAGTCGCTGTTGAGCAGTTCTTC; CDR3: CATSRALVAVEQFF
V: TRBV6-1; size: -; D: -; J: TRBJ1-3; DNA: TGTGCCAGCAGTCCGGGAAGCTCTGGAAACACCATATATTTT; CDR3: CASSPGSSGNTIYF
V: TRBV2; size: once; D: -; J: TRBJ2-6; DNA: TGTGCCAGCGACAATGCGGGGGCCAACGTCCTGACTTTC; CDR3: CASDNAGANVLTF
V: TRBV5-1; size: -; D: TRBD1; J: TRBJ1-1; DNA: TGCGCCAGCAGCCCGATGACAGGGGGTATTACTGAAGCTTTCTTT; CDR3: CASSPMTGGITEAFF
V: TRBV6-5; size: once; D: TRBD1; J: TRBJ1-2; DNA: TGTGCCAGCAGTTACTGGTGGGACAGTTCTAACTATGGCTACACCTTC; CDR3: CASSYWWDSSNYGYTF
V: TRBV23-1; size: -; D: -; J: TRBJ1-2; DNA: TGCGCCAGCAGTCCCTCCTCGTCTGGCTACACCTTC; CDR3: CASSPSSSGYTF
V: TRBV9; size: -; D: -; J: TRBJ1-5; DNA: TGTGCCAGCAGCACATATAGCAATCAGCCCCAGCATTTT; CDR3: CASSTYSNQPQHF
V: TRBV28; size: -; D: TRBD1; J: TRBJ2-1; DNA: TGTGCCAGCAGTTTCTGGACAGGGGACCATGAGCAGTTCTTC; CDR3: CASSFWTGDHEQFF
V: TRBV15; size: -; D: -; J: TRBJ2-5; DNA: TGTGCCACCAGCAAGCGCGCTCAAGAGACCCAGTACTTC; CDR3: CATSKRAQETQYF
V: TRBV19; size: -; D: -; J: TRBJ2-7; DNA: TGTGCCAGTAGTCCTTCAGGGCCTTTCTACGAGCAGTACTTC; CDR3: CASSPSGPFYEQYF
V: TRBV15; size: -; D: -; J: TRBJ2-6; DNA: TGTGCCACCAGCAGGCGACAGGCCAACGTCCTGACTTTC; CDR3: CATSRRQANVLTF
V: TRBV6-5; size: -; D: -; J: TRBJ1-1; DNA: TGTGCCAGCAGTCCAGGGAATTCGAACACTGAAGCTTTCTTT; CDR3: CASSPGNSNTEAFF
V: TRBV7-2; size: -; D: -; J: TRBJ2-7; DNA: TGTGCCAGCAGTTCGGGTCCCTCCTACGAGCAGTACTTC; CDR3: CASSSGPSYEQYF
V: TRBV6-1; size: many; D: -; J: TRBJ2-7; DNA: TGTGCCAGCAGTGAAGGGGCAGGGGACCCCTACGAGCAGTACTTC; CDR3: CASSEGAGDPYEQYF
V: TRBV2; size: -; D: -; J: TRBJ1-1; DNA: TGTGCCAGCAGTGTCAGGGGTATGAACACTGAAGCTTTCTTT; CDR3: CASSVRGMNTEAFF
V: TRBV9; size: -; D: TRBD1; J: TRBJ1-2; DNA: TGTGCCAGTCAGACAGGGAGTAACTATGGCTACACCTTC; CDR3: CASQTGSNYGYTF
V: TRBV11-3; size: -; D: TRBD2; J: TRBJ2-1; DNA: TGTGCCAGCAGCCCAGGGACTAGCGGGAGTGCGCAGTTCTTC; CDR3: CASSPGTSGSAQFF
V: TRBV19; size: once; D: -; J: TRBJ1-5; DNA: TGTGCCAGTAACTCACCCGGGGAGGTCGGAAATCAGCCCCAGCATTTT; CDR3: CASNSPGEVGNQPQHF
V: TRBV9; size: -; D: -; J: TRBJ2-1; DNA: TGTGCCAGCAGCTCCTGGTCGGCAGGGGCGGACCCTCTGTTCTTC; CDR3: CASSSWSAGADPLFF
V: TRBV5-1; size: -; D: TRBD2; J: TRBJ2-3; DNA: TGCGCCAGCAGCCTAGGGAGGCGGGAGGGTGATACGCAGTATTTT; CDR3: CASSLGRREGDTQYF